This T cell receptor (beta chain) was sequenced during a study of shared clonotypes between healthy human individuals. About this clone itself: The antigen is not known. Other DNA sequences in this specimen translate into the identical CDR3.

Regarding the study as a whole: Shared clonotypes: about 5.3% naive CD4, around 3.5% naive CD8, less than 2.5% memory CD4, approximately 0.4% memory CD8.

J was trimmed by 6 bases and V by 4 bases; bases with no gene match: 5. Per the germline V gene, CDR1 is MNHEY and CDR2 is SVGAGI. The CDR3 is 14 residues long. Generated by immunoSEQ multiplex PCR, the TCRdb table keeps only in-frame clones and is missing some. The sample lists about 510,000 clones, almost 97% occurring once. This receptor was identified in a woman aged 25 to 39 in good health. The gene calls are TRBV6-5 and TRBJ1-5, with 8 bases lining up with TRBD1. The sequenced sample was naive CD4+ T cells sorted from blood. Subset specified: CD45RA+ positively selected. The CDR3 DNA is TGTGCCAGCAGTTTAGGACAGGGAGGTCAGCCCCAGCATTTT. Encoded protein: CASSLGQGGQPQHF.